This T cell receptor beta chain is from a study of breast tumors, draining lymph nodes, adjacent tissues. Details on this clonotype: Without the conserved terminal phenylalanine or tryptophan, this CDR3 likely stems from a read error.

TCRdb re-analysed the multiplex PCR reads in MiXCR, keeping a single row per CDR3 protein. The table has 200,000 or so distinct CDR3 sequences, roughly 29% seen once. Samples came from axillary lymph nodes draining the breast cancer. V lost 0 bases and J lost 2, with 26 bases in between. Germline V lookup: CDR1 DFQATT, CDR2 SNEGSKA (reference sequence). This CDR3 comprises 19 residues. The TCR originated in a female donor with breast cancer. Some clones in this sample may be carry-over from other donors' samples. This chain uses TRBV20-1 with TRBJ2-7; TRBD2 is a possible D gene (6 bases). The specimen sequenced was axillary lymph node tissue. In nucleotides, the CDR3 is TGCAGTGCTAGAGATCTTCTTCGGGGTACCGGGAGTGGAACCTACGAGCAGTACCTC. Protein sequence: CSARDLLRGTGSGTYEQYL.